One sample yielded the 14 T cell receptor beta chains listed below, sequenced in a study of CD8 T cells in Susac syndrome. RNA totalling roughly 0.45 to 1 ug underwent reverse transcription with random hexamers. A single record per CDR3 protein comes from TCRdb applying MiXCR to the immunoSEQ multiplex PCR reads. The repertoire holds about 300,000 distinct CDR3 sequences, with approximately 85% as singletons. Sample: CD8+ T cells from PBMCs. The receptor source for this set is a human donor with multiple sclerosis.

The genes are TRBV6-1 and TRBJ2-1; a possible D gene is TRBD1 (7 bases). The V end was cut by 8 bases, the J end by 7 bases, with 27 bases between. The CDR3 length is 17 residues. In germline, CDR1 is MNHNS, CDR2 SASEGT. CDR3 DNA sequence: TGTGCCAGCCCTCCCCACCCCGACAGGGAGGTTACAAATGAGCAGTTCTTC. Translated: CASPPHPDREVTNEQFF.

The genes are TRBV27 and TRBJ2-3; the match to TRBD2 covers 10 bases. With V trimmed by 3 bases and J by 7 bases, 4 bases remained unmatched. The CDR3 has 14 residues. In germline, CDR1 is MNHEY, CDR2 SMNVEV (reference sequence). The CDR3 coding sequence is TGTGCCAGCAGTTTTAGCGGGAGGATATATACGCAGTATTTT. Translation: CASSFSGRIYTQYF.

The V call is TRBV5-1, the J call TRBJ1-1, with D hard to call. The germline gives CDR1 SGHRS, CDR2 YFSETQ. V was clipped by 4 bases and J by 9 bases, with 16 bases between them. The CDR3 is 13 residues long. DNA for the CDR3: TGCGCCAGCAGCCAAAGCGTCGTTAACAAAGCTTTCTTT. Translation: CASSQSVVNKAFF.

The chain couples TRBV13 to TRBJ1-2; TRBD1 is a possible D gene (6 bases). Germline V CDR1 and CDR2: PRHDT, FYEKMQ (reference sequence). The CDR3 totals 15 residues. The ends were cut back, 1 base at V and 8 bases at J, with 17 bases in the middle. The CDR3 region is CASSLDPGRGRGYTF. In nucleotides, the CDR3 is TGTGCCAGCAGCTTAGATCCTGGCAGGGGTCGAGGCTACACCTTC.

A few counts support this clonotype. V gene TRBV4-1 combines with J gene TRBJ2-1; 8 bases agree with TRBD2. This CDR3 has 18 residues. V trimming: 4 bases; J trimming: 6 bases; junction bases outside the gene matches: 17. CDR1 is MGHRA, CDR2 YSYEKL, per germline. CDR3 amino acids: CASSPPAVGSGTGNEQFF. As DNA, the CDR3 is TGCGCCAGCAGCCCCCCTGCCGTCGGTAGCGGGACGGGCAATGAGCAGTTCTTC.

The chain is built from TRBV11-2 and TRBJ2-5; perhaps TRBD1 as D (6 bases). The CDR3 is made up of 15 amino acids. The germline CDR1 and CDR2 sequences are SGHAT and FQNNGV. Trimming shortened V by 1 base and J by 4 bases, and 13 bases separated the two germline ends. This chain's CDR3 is CASSLGAGARETQYF. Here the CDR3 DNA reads TGTGCCAGCAGCTTAGGGGCAGGGGCGAGAGAGACCCAGTACTTC.

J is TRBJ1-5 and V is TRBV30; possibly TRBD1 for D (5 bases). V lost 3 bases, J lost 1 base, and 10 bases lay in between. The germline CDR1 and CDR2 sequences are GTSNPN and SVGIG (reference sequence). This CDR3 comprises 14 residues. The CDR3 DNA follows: TGTGCCTGGAGAGGGACTTCAAGCAATCAGCCCCAGCATTTT. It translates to CAWRGTSSNQPQHF.

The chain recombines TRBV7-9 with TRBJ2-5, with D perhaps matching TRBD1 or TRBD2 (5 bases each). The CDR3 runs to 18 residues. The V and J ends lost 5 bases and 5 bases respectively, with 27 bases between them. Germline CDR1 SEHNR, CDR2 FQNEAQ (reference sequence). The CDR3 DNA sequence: TGTGCCAGCAGCGGCTACCGGGACGGACCCGGCTGGGGGGAGACCCAGTACTTC. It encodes CASSGYRDGPGWGETQYF.

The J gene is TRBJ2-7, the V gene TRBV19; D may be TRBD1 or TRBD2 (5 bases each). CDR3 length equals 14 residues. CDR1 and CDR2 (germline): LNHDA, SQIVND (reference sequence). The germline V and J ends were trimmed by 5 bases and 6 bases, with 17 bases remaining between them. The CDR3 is CASSPGPNFGEQYF. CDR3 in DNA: TGTGCCAGTAGTCCGGGACCGAATTTCGGCGAGCAGTACTTC.

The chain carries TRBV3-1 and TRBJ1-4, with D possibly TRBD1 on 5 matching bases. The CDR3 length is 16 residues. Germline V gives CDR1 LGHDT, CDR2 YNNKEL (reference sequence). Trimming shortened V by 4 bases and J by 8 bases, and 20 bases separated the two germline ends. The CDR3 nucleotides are TGTGCCAGCAGCCCGGAAGGCCGGAGGGGTGGCGAAAAACTGTTTTTT. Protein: CASSPEGRRGGEKLFF.

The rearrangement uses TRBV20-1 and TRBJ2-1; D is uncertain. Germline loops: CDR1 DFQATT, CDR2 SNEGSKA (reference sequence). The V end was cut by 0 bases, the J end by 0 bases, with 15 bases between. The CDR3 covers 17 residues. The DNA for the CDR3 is TGCAGTGCTAGAGACCCCTTTTCGGATAGCTCCTACAATGAGCAGTTCTTC. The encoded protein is CSARDPFSDSSYNEQFF.

CDR3 protein: CASSLEVTRLAGVRINEQFF. The CDR3 nucleotides read TGTGCCAGCAGCTTAGAGGTTACCAGACTAGCGGGGGTACGAATCAATGAGCAGTTCTTC. J is TRBJ2-1 and V is TRBV13; 12 bases agree with TRBD2. Germline CDR1 is PRHDT and CDR2 is FYEKMQ (reference sequence). V lost 1 base and J lost 6; bases outside the gene matches: 16. The CDR3 spans 20 residues.

The CDR3 nucleotides are TGCAGCGCCCGGACCGACCCCTACGAGCAGTACTTC. This codes for CSARTDPYEQYF. This chain links TRBV29-1 with TRBJ2-7; D not resolved. Deletions cut 7 bases from V and 2 bases from J, with 12 bases between. Germline V gene data show CDR1 as SQVTM and CDR2 as ANQGSEA. CDR3 length: 12 amino acids.

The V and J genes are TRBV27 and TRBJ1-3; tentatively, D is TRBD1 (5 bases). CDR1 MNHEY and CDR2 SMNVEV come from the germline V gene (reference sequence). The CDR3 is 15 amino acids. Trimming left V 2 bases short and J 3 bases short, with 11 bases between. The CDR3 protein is CASSLTGTLGNTIYF. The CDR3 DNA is TGTGCCAGCAGTTTAACCGGGACTCTTGGAAACACCATATATTTT.